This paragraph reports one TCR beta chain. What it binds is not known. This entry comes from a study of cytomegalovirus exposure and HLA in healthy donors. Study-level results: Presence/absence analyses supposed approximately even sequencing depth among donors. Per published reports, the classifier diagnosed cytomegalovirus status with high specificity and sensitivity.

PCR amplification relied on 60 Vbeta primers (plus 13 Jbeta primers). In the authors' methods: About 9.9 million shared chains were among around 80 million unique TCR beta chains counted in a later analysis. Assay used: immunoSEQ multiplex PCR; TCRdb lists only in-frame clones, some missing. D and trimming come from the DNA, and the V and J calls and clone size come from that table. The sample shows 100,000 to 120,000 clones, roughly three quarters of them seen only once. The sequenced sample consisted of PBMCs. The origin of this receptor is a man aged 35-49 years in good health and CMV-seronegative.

The CDR3 coding sequence is TGTGCCAGCAGCCCTAGCGGGGGGATCGCAGATACGCAGTATTTT. Translating it yields CASSPSGGIADTQYF. This chain links TRBV7-3 with TRBJ2-3, with TRBD2 matching over 11 bases. The CDR3 totals 15 residues. The germline gives CDR1 SGHTA, CDR2 FQGTGA. V lost 5 bases to trimming and J lost 4 bases; unmatched junction nucleotides: 5. The variable domain in full, with the rest retrieved from reference TRBV7-3 and TRBJ2-3, is GAGVSQTPSNKVTEKGKYVELRCDPISGHTALYWYRQSLGQGPEFLIYFQGTGAADDSGLPNDRFFAVRPEGSVSTLKIQRTERGDSAVYLCASSPSGGIADTQYFGPGTRLTVL.